This T cell receptor beta chain emerged from a study of T cells in Graves' hyperthyroidism and ophthalmopathy. Individuals with ophthalmopathy presented a Clinical Activity Score of at least 3, a NOSPECS grade of at least 4 and a duration under 3 months. Patients were excluded for uncontrolled infection, other autoimmune disease, pregnancy or lactation. This clonotype has just a few counts. Its antigen is as yet unknown. Germline CDR1 SGHDT, CDR2 YYEEEE. The CDR3 has 15 residues. Trimming removed 3 bases at V and 7 bases at J, with 17 bases between. Study findings and constraints: Most thyroid-expanded clonotypes above 0.001 were also found in blood. Ophthalmopathy stood apart from stable hyperthyroidism in a 13 V-J model.

TCR beta CDR3 regions were amplified from RNA. RT-PCR in the first round (using the HTBI primer set) targeted the TCR CDR3. TCRdb re-analysed the multiplex PCR reads in MiXCR, keeping a single row per CDR3 protein. There are roughly 550,000 distinct CDR3 sequences in the sample; around 15% occur only once, and about 29% lies in the top ten. The chain is built from TRBV5-6 and TRBJ2-1; possibly TRBD2 for D (6 bases). Sequenced material: blood. The clonotype was recovered from a woman aged 25 to 39 with Graves' ophthalmopathy. The CDR3 is CASSSRTITVNEQFF. The CDR3 DNA reads as TGTGCCAGCAGCTCCCGGACTATAACAGTGAATGAGCAGTTCTTC.